This T cell receptor beta chain stems from a study of blood T cell repertoires in COVID-19. For the study at large: Italy, Spain and the United States were the sources of the convalescent and acute COVID-19 samples.

Source study methods: Estimated nucleated cell counts came from reference gene primer amplification. The protocol was immunoSEQ multiplex PCR, while the TCRdb copy is restricted to in-frame clones and leaves out a portion. The V and J calls and clone size are taken from that table; D and trimming were inferred from the DNA. The table records hundreds of thousands of clones, 87% of them present only once. Germline V CDR1 and CDR2: SGHKS, YYEKEE (reference sequence). The CDR3 covers 16 residues. V lost 4 bases to trimming and J lost 7 bases; unmatched junction nucleotides: 13. Individuals aged about 18 to 100 years were recruited from around 22 US areas. Participants had their cohort set by participant-reported clinical history.

V gene TRBV5-5 combines with J gene TRBJ1-4, with 7 bases that match TRBD1. Source material: PBMCs or T cells enriched from blood (not recorded which). The sequence was obtained from a woman in her thirties who had recovered from COVID-19. The CDR3, as DNA: TGTGCCAGCAGCCCGTCATACAGGGGAATAGCTGAAAAACTGTTTTTT. Translation gives CASSPSYRGIAEKLFF.